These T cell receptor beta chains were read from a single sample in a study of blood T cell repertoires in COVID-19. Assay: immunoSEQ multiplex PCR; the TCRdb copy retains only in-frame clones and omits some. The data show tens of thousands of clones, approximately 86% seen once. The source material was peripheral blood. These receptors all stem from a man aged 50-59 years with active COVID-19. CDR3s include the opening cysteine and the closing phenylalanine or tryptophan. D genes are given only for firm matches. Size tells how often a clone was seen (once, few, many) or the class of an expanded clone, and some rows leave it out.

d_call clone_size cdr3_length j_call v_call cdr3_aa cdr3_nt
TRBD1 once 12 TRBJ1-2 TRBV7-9 CASSSRGQVGTF TGTGCCAGCAGTTCTAGGGGACAGGTTGGCACCTTC
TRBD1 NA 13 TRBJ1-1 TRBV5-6 CASSPRGLPEAFF TGTGCCAGCAGCCCCAGGGGGCTGCCTGAAGCTTTCTTT
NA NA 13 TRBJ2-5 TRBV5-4 CASSLFHQETQYF TGTGCCAGCAGCTTGTTTCATCAAGAGACCCAGTACTTC
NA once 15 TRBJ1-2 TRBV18 CASSPISIASGGYTF TGTGCCAGCTCACCAATATCTATAGCCTCCGGCGGCTACACCTTC
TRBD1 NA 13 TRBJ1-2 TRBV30 CAWSRQGPYGYTF TGTGCCTGGAGTCGACAGGGGCCCTATGGCTACACCTTC
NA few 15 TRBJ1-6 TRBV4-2 CASSQEWRDNSPLHF TGTGCCAGCAGCCAAGAGTGGAGAGATAATTCACCCCTCCACTTT
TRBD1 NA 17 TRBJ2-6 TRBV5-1 CASSSITGGAGANVLTF TGCGCCAGCAGCTCCATCACAGGGGGCGCTGGGGCCAACGTCCTGACTTTC
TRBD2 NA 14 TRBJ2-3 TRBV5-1 CASGVTSFADTQYF TGCGCCAGCGGTGTGACTAGCTTCGCAGATACGCAGTATTTT
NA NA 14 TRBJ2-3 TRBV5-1 CASSYASGTDTQYF TGCGCCAGCAGCTACGCCAGTGGTACAGATACGCAGTATTTT
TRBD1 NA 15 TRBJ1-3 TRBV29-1 CSVGGTGTSGNTIYF TGCAGCGTTGGAGGGACAGGGACCTCTGGAAACACCATATATTTT
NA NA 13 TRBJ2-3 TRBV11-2 CASAVQGPDTQYF TGTGCCAGCGCGGTGCAGGGGCCAGATACGCAGTATTTT
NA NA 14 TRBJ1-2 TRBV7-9 CASSLAGRSYGYTF TGTGCCAGCAGCTTAGCGGGCAGGTCCTATGGCTACACCTTC
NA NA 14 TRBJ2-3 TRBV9 CASSTSGGLDTQYF TGTGCCAGCAGCACCTCCGGGGGGCTAGATACGCAGTATTTT
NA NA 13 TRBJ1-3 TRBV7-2 CASSLTGWTTIYF TGTGCCAGCAGCTTAACGGGGTGGACCACCATATATTTT
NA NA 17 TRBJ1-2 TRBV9 CASSPRGGPRPGRGYTF TGTGCCAGCAGCCCTAGGGGGGGGCCCCGTCCCGGCAGGGGCTACACCTTC
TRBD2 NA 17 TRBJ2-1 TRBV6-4 CASSDSPGLAGVNEQFF TGTGCCAGCAGTGATTCGCCGGGACTAGCGGGGGTGAATGAGCAGTTCTTC
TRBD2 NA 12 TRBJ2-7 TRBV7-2 CASSKRTGGQYF TGTGCCAGCAGCAAACGGACGGGAGGGCAGTACTTC
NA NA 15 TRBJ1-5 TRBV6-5 CASRTGRQSSQPQHF TGTGCCAGCAGAACAGGACGCCAAAGTAGTCAGCCCCAGCATTTT
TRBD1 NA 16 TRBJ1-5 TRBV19 CASSKAGTGSLPPQHF TGTGCCAGTAGTAAGGCCGGGACAGGCTCGTTGCCGCCCCAGCATTTT
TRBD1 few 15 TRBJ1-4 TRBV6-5 CASRGGPGGREKLFF TGTGCTTCGCGGGGAGGTCCAGGGGGCAGAGAAAAACTGTTTTTT
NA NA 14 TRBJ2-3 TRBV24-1 CATSDPQGTDTQYF TGTGCCACCAGTGACCCCCAGGGCACAGATACGCAGTATTTT
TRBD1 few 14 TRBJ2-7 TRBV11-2 CASSVGQASYEQYF TGTGCCAGCAGCGTGGGACAGGCCTCCTACGAGCAGTACTTC
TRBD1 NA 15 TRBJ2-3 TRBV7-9 CASSFRQGSADTQYF TGTGCCAGCAGCTTTCGACAGGGATCCGCAGATACGCAGTATTTT
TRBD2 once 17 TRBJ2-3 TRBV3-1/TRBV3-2 CASSRRMVAGGADTQYF TGTGCCAGCAGCCGAAGGATGGTAGCGGGAGGTGCGGATACGCAGTATTTT
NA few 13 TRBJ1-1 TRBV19 CASSEDLGTEAFF TGTGCCAGTAGTGAGGATTTGGGCACTGAAGCTTTCTTT
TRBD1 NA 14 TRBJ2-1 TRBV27 CASSRDRTYNEQFF TGTGCCAGCAGTAGGGACAGGACCTACAATGAGCAGTTCTTC